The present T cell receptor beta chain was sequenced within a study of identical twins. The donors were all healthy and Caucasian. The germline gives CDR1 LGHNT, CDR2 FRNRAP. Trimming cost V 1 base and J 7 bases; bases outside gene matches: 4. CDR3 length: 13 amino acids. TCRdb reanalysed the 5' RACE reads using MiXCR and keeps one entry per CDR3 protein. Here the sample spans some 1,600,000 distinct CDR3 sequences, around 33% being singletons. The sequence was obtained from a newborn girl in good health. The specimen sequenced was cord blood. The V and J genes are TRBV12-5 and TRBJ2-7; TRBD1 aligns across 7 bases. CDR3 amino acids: CASGLGQGNEQYF. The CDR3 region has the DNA TGTGCTAGTGGTTTGGGACAGGGCAATGAGCAGTACTTC.